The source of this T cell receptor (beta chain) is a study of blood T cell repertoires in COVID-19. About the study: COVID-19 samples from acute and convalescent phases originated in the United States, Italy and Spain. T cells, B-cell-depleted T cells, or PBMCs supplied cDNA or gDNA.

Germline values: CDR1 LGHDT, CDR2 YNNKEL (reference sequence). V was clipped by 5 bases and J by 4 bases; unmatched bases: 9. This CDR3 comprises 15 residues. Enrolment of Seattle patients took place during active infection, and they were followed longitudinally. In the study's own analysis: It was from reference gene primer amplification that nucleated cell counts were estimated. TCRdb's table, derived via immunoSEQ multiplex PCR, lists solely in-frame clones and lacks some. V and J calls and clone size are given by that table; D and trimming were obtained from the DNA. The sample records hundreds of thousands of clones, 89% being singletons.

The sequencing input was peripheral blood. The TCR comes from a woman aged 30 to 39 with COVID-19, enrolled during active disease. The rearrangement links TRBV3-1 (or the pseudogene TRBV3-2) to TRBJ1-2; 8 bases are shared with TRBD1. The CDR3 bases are TGTGCCAGCAGCTCAGGACAGGGAGGGCCCTATGGCTACACCTTC. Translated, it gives CASSSGQGGPYGYTF.